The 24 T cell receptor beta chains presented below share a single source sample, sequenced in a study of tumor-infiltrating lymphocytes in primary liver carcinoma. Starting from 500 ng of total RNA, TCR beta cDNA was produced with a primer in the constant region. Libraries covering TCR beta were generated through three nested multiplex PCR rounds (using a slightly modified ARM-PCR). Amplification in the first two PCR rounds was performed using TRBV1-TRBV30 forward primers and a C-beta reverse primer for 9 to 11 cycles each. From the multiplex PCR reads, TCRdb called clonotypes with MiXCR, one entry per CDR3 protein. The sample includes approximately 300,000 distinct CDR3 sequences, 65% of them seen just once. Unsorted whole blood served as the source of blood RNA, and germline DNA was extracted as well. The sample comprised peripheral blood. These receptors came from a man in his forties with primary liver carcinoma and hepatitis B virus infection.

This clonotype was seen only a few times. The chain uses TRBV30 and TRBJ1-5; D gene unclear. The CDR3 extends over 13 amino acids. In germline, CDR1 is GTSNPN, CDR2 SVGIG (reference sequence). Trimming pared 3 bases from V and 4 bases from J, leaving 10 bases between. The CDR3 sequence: CAWSGGLNQPQHF. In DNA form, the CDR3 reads TGTGCCTGGAGCGGCGGACTAAATCAGCCCCAGCATTTT.

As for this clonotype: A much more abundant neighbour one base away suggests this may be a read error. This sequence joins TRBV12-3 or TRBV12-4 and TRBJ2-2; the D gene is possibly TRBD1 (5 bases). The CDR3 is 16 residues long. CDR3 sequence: CASSLYRTANIGELFF. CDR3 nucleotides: TGTGCCAGCAGTTTATACAGGACCGCGAACATCGGGGAGCTGTTTTTT.

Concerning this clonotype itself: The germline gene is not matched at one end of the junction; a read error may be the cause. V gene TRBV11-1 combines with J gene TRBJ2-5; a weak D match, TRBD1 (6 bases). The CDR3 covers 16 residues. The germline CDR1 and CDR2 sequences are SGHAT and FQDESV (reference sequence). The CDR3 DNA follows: TGTGCCAGCAGCTTTCGACAGGCGACAGAGGGAGAGACACAGTACTTC. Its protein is CASSFRQATEGETQYF.

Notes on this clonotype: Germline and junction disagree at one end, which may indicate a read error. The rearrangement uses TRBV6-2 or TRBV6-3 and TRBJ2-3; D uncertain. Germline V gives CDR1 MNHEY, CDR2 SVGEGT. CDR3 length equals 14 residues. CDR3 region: CTSSYDSFTDTKYF. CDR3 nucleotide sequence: TGTACCAGCAGTTACGATTCGTTCACAGATACGAAGTATTTT.

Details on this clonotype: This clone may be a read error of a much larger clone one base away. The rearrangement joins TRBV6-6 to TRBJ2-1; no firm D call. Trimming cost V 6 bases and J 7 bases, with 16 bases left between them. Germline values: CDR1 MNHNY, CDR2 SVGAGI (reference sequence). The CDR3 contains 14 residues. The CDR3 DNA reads TGTGCCAGCAGCCACCGTGGTGGGCCAAATGAGCAGTTCTTC. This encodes CASSHRGGPNEQFF.

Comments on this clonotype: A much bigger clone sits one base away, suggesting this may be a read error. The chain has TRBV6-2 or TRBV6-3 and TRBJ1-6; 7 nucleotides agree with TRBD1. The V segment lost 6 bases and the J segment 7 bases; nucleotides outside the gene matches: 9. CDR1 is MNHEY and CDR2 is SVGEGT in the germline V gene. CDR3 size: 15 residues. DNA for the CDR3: TGTGCCAGCAGACGGGACAGTAGCTCGAATTCACCCCTCCACTTT. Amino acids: CASRRDSSSNSPLHF.

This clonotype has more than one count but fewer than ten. This CDR3 reads CSVGVSGEAQYF. In DNA form, the CDR3 reads TGCAGCGTTGGGGTTTCCGGTGAGGCCCAGTACTTC. The chain is built from TRBV29-1 and TRBJ2-5, with D hard to call. CDR3 length equals 12 residues. Trimming removed 4 bases at V and 9 bases at J, with 15 bases between. The germline gives CDR1 SQVTM, CDR2 ANQGSEA.

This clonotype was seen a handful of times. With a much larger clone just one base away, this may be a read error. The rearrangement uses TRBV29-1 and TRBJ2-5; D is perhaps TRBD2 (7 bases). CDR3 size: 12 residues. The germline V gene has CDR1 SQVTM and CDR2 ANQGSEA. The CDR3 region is CSAAGAGETQCF. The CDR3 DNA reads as TGCAGCGCCGCAGGGGCGGGAGAGACCCAGTGCTTC.

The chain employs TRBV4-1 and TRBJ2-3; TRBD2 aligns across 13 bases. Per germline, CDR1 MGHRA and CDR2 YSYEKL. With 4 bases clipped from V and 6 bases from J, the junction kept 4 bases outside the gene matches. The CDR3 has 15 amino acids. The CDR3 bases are TGCGCCAGCAGCCCACTAGCGGGAGGGCCGGATACGCAGTATTTT. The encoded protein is CASSPLAGGPDTQYF.

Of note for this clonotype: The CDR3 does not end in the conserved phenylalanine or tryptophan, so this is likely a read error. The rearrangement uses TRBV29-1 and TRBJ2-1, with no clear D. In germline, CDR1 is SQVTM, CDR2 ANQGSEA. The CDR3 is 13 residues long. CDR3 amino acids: CSVEDQVRDEQFL. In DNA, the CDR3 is TGCAGTGTTGAAGATCAGGTGAGAGATGAGCAGTTCTTA.

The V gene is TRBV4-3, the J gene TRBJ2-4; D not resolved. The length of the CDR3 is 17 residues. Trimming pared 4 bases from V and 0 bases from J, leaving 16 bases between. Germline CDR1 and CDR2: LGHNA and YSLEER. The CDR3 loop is CASSRSLVNIAKNIQYF. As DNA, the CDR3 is TGCGCCAGCAGCCGAAGTCTAGTGAATATAGCCAAAAACATTCAGTACTTC.

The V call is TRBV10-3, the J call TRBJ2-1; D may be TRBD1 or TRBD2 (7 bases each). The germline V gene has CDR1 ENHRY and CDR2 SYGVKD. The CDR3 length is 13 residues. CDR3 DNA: TGTGACACAACGGAAGACAGGGAGGGTGAGCAGTTCTTC. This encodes CDTTEDREGEQFF.

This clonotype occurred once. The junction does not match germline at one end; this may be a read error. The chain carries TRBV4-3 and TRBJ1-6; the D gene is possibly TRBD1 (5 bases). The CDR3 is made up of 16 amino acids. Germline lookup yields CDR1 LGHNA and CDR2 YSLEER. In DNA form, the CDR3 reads TGTGTCAGCAGCCACGACTCCGGGGGTAGTGATTCACCGCTCCACTTT. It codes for CVSSHDSGGSDSPLHF.

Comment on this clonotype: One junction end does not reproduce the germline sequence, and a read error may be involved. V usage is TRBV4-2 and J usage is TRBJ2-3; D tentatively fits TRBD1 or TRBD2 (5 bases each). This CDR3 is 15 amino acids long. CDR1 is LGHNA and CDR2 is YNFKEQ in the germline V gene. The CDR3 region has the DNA TGTGCCAGCAGCGACCGGGACGGACGCACAGATACGCTGTATTTT. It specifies CASSDRDGRTDTLYF.

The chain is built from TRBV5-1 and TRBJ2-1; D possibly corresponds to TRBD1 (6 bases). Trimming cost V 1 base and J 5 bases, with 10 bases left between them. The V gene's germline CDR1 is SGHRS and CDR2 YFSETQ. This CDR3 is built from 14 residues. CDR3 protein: CASSLIPGDNEQFF. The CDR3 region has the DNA TGCGCCAGCAGCTTGATACCAGGGGACAATGAGCAGTTCTTC.

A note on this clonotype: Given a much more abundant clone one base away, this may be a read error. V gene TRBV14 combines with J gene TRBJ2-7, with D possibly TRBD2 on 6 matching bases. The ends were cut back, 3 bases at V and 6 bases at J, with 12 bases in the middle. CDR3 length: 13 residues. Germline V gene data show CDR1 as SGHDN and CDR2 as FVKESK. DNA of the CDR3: TGTGCCAGCAGCCAGAATCTGGGGGGCGAGCAGTACTTC. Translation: CASSQNLGGEQYF.

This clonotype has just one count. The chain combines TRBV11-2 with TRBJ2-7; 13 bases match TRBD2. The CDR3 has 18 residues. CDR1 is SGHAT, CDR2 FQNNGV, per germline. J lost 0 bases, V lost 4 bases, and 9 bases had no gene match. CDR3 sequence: CASSSLGLAGAHSYEQYF. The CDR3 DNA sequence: TGTGCCAGCAGCTCTCTAGGACTAGCGGGAGCCCACTCCTACGAGCAGTACTTC.

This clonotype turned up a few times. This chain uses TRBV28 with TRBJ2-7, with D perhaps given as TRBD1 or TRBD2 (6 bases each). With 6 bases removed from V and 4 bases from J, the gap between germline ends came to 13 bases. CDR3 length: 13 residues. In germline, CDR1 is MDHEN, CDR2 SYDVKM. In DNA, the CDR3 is TGTGCCAGCAGGGGGGGCCCAAGGTACGAGCAGTACTTC. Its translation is CASRGGPRYEQYF.

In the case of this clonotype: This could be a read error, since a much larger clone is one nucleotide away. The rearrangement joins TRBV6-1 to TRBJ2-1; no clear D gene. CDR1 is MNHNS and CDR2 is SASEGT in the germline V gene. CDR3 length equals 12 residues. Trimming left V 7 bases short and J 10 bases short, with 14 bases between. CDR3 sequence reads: CASTQMVSEQFF. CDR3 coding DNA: TGTGCCAGCACCCAGATGGTCTCCGAGCAGTTCTTC.

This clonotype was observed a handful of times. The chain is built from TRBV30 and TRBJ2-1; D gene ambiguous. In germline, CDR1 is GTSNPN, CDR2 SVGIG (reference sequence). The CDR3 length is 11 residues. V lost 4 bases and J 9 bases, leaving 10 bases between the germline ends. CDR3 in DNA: TGTGCCTGGACGACATTGGGTGAGCAGTTCTTC. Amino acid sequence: CAWTTLGEQFF.

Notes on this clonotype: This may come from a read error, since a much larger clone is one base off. CDR3 loop: CASSLIGNQPQHF. Written as DNA, the CDR3 is TGTGCCAGCAGCTTGATCGGCAATCAGCCCCAGCATTTT. The rearrangement links TRBV5-4 to TRBJ1-5, with D uncertain. The germline CDR1 and CDR2 sequences are SGHNT and YYREEE (reference sequence). V lost 1 base to trimming and J lost 2 bases, with 4 bases between them. This CDR3 comprises 13 residues.

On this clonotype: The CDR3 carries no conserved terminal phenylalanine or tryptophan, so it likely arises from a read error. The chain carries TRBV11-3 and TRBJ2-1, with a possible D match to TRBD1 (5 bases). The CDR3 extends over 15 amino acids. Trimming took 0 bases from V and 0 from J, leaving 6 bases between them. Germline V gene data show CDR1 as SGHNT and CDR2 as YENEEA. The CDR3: CASSLEGDSYNEQFL. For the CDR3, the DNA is TGTGCCAGCAGCTTAGAAGGGGACTCCTACAATGAGCAGTTCTTA.

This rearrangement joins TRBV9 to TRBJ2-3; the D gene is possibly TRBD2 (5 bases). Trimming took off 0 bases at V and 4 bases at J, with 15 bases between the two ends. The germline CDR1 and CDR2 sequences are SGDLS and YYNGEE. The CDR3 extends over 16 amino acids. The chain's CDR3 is CASSVGSSDRSDTQYF. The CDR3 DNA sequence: TGTGCCAGCAGCGTAGGGAGTAGCGATAGGTCAGATACGCAGTATTTT. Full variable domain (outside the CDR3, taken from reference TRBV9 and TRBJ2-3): DSGVTQTPKHLITATGQRVTLRCSPRSGDLSVYWYQQSLDQGLQFLIQYYNGEERAKGNILERFSAQQFPDLHSELNLSSLELGDSALYFCASSVGSSDRSDTQYFGPGTRLTVL.

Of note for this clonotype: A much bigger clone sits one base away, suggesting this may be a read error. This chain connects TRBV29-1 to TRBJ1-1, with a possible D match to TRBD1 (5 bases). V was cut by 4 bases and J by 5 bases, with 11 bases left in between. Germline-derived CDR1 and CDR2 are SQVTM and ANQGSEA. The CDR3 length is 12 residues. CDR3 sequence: CSVAQGRTEAFF. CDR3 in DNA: TGCAGCGTTGCTCAGGGAAGGACTGAAGCTTTCTTT.